The present T cell receptor (beta chain) was sequenced within a study of blood T cell repertoires in COVID-19. Followed longitudinally, the Seattle patients had been enrolled during active infection. Sequenced by immunoSEQ multiplex PCR; TCRdb stores in-frame clones only, minus some. The sample carries fewer than 250,000 clones, about nine tenths recorded once. With 0 bases clipped from V and 1 base from J, the junction kept 7 bases outside the gene matches. This CDR3 spans 18 amino acids. Germline lookup yields CDR1 LGHNT and CDR2 FRNRAP. Sequenced input: peripheral blood. This TCR was recovered from a man over 45 with COVID-19, enrolled during active disease. This sequence joins TRBV12-5 and TRBJ2-2, with 8 bases that match TRBD2. The CDR3 reads CASGLVTGTSGNTGELFF. The CDR3 DNA is TGTGCTAGTGGTTTGGTAACGGGCACTAGCGGGAACACCGGGGAGCTGTTTTTT.